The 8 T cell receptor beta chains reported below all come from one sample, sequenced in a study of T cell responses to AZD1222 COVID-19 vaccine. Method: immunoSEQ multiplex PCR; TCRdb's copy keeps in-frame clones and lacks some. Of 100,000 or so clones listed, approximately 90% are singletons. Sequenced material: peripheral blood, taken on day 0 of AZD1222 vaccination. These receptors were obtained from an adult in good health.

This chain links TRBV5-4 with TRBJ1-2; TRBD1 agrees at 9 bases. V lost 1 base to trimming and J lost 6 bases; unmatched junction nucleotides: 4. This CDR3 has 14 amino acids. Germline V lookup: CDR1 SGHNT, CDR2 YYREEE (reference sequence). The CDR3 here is CASSLPRTGDGYTF. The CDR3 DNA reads TGTGCCAGCAGCTTGCCCCGGACAGGGGATGGCTACACCTTC.

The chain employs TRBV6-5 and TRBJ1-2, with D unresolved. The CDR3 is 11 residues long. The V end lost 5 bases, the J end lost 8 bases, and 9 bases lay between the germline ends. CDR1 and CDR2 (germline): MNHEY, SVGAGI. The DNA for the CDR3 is TGTGCCAGCAGTAAGGGATACGGCTACACCTTC. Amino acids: CASSKGYGYTF.

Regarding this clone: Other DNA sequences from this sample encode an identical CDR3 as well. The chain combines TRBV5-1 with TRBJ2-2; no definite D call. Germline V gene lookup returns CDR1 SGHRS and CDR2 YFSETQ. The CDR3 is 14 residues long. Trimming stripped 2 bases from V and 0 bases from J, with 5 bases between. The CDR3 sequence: CASSLAANTGELFF. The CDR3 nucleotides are TGCGCCAGCAGCTTAGCCGCGAACACCGGGGAGCTGTTTTTT. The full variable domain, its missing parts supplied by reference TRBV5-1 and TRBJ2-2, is KAGVTQTPRYLIKTRGQQVTLSCSPISGHRSVSWYQQTPGQGLQFLFEYFSETQRNKGNFPGRFSGRQFSNSRSEMNVSTLELGDSALYLCASSLAANTGELFFGEGSRLTVL.

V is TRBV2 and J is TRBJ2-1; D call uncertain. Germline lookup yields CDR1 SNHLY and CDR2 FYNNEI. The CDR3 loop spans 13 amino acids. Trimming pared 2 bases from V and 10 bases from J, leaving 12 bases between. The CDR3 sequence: CASSEITRGEQFF. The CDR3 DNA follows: TGTGCCAGCAGTGAAATTACCCGCGGAGAGCAGTTCTTC.

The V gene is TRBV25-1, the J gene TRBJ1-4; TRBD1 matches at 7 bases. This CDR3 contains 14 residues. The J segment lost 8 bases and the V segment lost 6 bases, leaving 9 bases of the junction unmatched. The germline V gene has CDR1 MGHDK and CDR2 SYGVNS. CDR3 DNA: TGTGCCAGCAGCCGGGACAGCGAAATCGAAAAACTGTTTTTT. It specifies CASSRDSEIEKLFF.

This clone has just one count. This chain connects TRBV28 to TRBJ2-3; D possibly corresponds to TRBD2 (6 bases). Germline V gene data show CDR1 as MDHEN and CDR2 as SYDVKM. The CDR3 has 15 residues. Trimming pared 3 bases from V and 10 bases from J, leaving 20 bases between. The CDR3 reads CASSFLLGTVVAQYF. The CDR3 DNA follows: TGTGCCAGCAGTTTTCTTCTAGGGACTGTTGTTGCGCAGTATTTT. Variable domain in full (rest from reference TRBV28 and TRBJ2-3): DVKVTQSSRYLVKRTGEKVFLECVQDMDHENMFWYRQDPGLGLRLIYFSYDVKMKEKGDIPEGYSVSREKKERFSLILESASTNQTSMYLCASSFLLGTVVAQYFGPGTRLTVL.

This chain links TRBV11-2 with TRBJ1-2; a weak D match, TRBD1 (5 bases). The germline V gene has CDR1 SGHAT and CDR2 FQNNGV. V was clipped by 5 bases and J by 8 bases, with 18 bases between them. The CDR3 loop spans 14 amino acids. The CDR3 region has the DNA TGTGCCAGCAGCCAATACGATTTGGGACTCGGCTACACCTTC. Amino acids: CASSQYDLGLGYTF.

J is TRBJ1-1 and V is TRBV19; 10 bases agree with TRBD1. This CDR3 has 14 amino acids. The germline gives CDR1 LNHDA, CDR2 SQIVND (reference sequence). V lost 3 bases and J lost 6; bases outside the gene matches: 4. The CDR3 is CASSIGDRGPEAFF. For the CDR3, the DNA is TGTGCCAGTAGTATCGGCGACAGGGGGCCTGAAGCTTTCTTT.